This entry describes one TCR beta chain. The antigen remains unidentified. The data are from a study of T cell responses to AZD1222 COVID-19 vaccine. This CDR3 spans 17 amino acids. Germline CDR1 reads MNHEY; CDR2 reads SVGEGT. Trimming at V came to 6 bases and at J to 6 bases, leaving 15 bases not matched to a gene. Sequenced by immunoSEQ multiplex PCR; TCRdb stores in-frame clones only, minus some. The sample shows around 120,000 clones, around 90% of them seen only once. Study-level points and caveats: Two AZD1222 administrations were followed by greater Spike-specific TCR breadth and depth. Unmutated regions of variants are reportedly targeted by nearly half of spike-specific TCRs. Repertoires were collected only later (after the peak T cell response had occurred).

The receptor was isolated from an adult in good health. This chain links TRBV6-2 or TRBV6-3 with TRBJ2-1; 9 bases agree with TRBD1. The sequenced sample was peripheral blood, obtained on day 0 of AZD1222 vaccination. The CDR3 loop is CASSRVIGTGYGNEQFF. CDR3 in DNA: TGTGCCAGCAGCCGAGTGATCGGGACAGGGTACGGCAATGAGCAGTTCTTC.